These 15 T cell receptor beta chains share one sample of origin, sequenced in a study of CD8 T cells in ankylosing spondylitis. TCRdb used MiXCR to reprocess the 5' RACE reads, holding one entry per CDR3 protein. The sample lists 45,000 to 60,000 distinct CDR3 sequences, approximately 7% seen once, with approximately 8.5% in the top ten. Material: blood, either unsorted or a sorted T cell fraction (not recorded which). Every receptor here comes from a female donor with ankylosing spondylitis or in good health (not recorded which).

There are many counts of this clonotype. This rearrangement joins TRBV20-1 to TRBJ2-7; D possibly corresponds to TRBD1 (6 bases). V was trimmed by 0 bases and J by 1 base, leaving 13 bases between them. This CDR3 has 15 residues. Germline lookup yields CDR1 DFQATT and CDR2 SNEGSKA (reference sequence). As DNA, the CDR3 is TGCAGTGCTAGAGATCGTTTGGACAGTTCCTACGAGCAGTACTTC. Translated: CSARDRLDSSYEQYF.

This clonotype was found many times. This sequence joins TRBV20-1 and TRBJ1-4; D is ambiguous. V was pared by 3 bases and J by 5 bases, with 10 bases between. Germline values: CDR1 DFQATT, CDR2 SNEGSKA (reference sequence). The CDR3 runs 13 residues. CDR3 residues: CSASKPQNEKLFF. The CDR3 DNA follows: TGCAGTGCTAGCAAACCTCAAAATGAAAAACTGTTTTTT.

In this sample, this clonotype turned up many times. J is TRBJ2-7 and V is TRBV11-2; TRBD2 matches at 9 bases. CDR3 length: 15 amino acids. Trimming at V came to 5 bases and at J to 5 bases, leaving 10 bases not matched to a gene. Germline CDR1 SGHAT, CDR2 FQNNGV. CDR3 protein: CASSVTSGWFHEQYF. CDR3 sequence (DNA): TGTGCCAGCAGCGTCACTAGCGGGTGGTTCCACGAGCAGTACTTC. The full variable domain, completed using reference TRBV11-2 and TRBJ2-7, is EAGVAQSPRYKIIEKRQSVAFWCNPISGHATLYWYQQILGQGPKLLIQFQNNGVVDDSQLPKDRFSAERLKGVDSTLKIQPAKLEDSAVYLCASSVTSGWFHEQYFGPGTRLTVT.

The table lists this clonotype with many counts. The J gene is TRBJ1-1, the V gene TRBV10-3; D unresolved. This CDR3 spans 15 amino acids. Between the trimmed V and J ends, which lost 3 bases and 8 bases, there was a span of 19 bases. Germline CDR1 is ENHRY and CDR2 is SYGVKD. The CDR3 nucleotides are TGTGCCATCAGTGAATCCCCACAGAGTATCTCGGAAGCTTTCTTT. This encodes CAISESPQSISEAFF.

Many counts were recorded for this clonotype. The chain is built from TRBV20-1 and TRBJ1-3, with unresolved D. Germline-derived CDR1 and CDR2 are DFQATT and SNEGSKA (reference sequence). CDR3 length equals 14 residues. V lost 5 bases to trimming and J lost 3 bases, with 14 bases between them. The DNA for the CDR3 is TGCAGTGCTGCTTCCGGAGAGCTTGGAAACACCATATATTTT. Translation: CSAASGELGNTIYF.

This clonotype was seen repeatedly, ten times or more. The chain combines TRBV5-1 with TRBJ1-1; tentative D call: TRBD1 (5 bases). The V gene lost 0 bases and the J gene lost 3 bases, with 12 bases spanning the gap. The CDR3 loop spans 15 amino acids. CDR1 is SGHRS and CDR2 is YFSETQ in the germline V gene. The CDR3 sequence is CASSLGSGRDTEAFF. CDR3 nucleotides: TGCGCCAGCAGCTTGGGTTCAGGGCGCGACACTGAAGCTTTCTTT.

This clonotype was counted many times. V usage is TRBV28 and J usage is TRBJ1-2; 9 bases agree with TRBD1. The CDR3 runs to 14 residues. CDR1 MDHEN and CDR2 SYDVKM come from the germline V gene. V dropped 6 bases and J dropped 4; count of bases not matched to a gene: 6. CDR3 in DNA: TGTGCCAGCAGGAATACGGGACAGGGCTATGGCTACACCTTC. This sequence encodes CASRNTGQGYGYTF.

This clonotype showed up many times. The chain is built from TRBV20-1 and TRBJ1-2; no definite D call. The V gene lost 5 bases and the J gene lost 4 bases, with 14 bases spanning the gap. CDR1 is DFQATT, CDR2 SNEGSKA, per germline (reference sequence). This CDR3 comprises 13 residues. This CDR3 is CSAFPPEFYGYTF. In DNA form, the CDR3 reads TGCAGTGCTTTCCCTCCGGAATTCTATGGCTACACCTTC.

At least ten counts were recorded for this clonotype. This chain connects TRBV5-6 to TRBJ1-1; a possible D gene is TRBD1 (6 bases). CDR1 and CDR2 from the germline V gene are SGHDT and YYEEEE. V was cut by 0 bases and J by 6 bases, with 18 bases left in between. This CDR3 region has 16 residues. The CDR3 loop is CASSLAPTGTTPEAFF. In DNA, the CDR3 is TGTGCCAGCAGCTTGGCTCCTACCGGGACAACCCCTGAAGCTTTCTTT.

With regard to this clonotype: A much bigger clone sits one base away, suggesting this may be a read error. V is TRBV19 and J is TRBJ1-5; 8 bases are a match to TRBD1. Unmatched junction bases numbered 7, after V lost 1 base and J lost 5 bases. This CDR3 contains 16 residues. Germline CDR1 is LNHDA and CDR2 is SQIVND (reference sequence). The CDR3 sequence: CASSIVSGGKDQPQHF. DNA for the CDR3: TGTGCCAGTAGTATAGTATCAGGGGGCAAGGATCAGCCCCAGCATTTT.

This clonotype was observed a few times. The V and J genes are TRBV9 and TRBJ1-1; TRBD1 matches at 7 bases. The CDR3 contains 16 residues. CDR1 and CDR2 (germline): SGDLS, YYNGEE. V shed 4 bases and J 0 bases; nucleotides not matched to a gene: 9. CDR3 sequence reads: CASSPRQGGMNTEAFF. CDR3 sequence (DNA): TGTGCCAGCAGCCCGCGACAGGGAGGGATGAACACTGAAGCTTTCTTT.

In this sample, this clonotype turned up many times. The chain couples TRBV5-1 to TRBJ2-5, with 7 bases matching TRBD2. This CDR3 has 14 amino acids. Germline V gene data show CDR1 as SGHRS and CDR2 as YFSETQ. J gave up 2 bases and V 4 bases, and 5 bases lay outside the gene matches. The CDR3 loop reads CASSPLGGQETQYF. CDR3 DNA sequence: TGCGCCAGCAGCCCGCTGGGGGGGCAAGAGACCCAGTACTTC.

Concerning this clonotype itself: A much larger clone lies one base from this, so it may be a read error. This chain joins TRBV5-1 and TRBJ2-2; 8 positions agree with TRBD1. Trimming cost V 7 bases and J 4 bases; bases outside gene matches: 9. The CDR3 sequence is 15 residues long. Germline CDR1 and CDR2: SGHRS and YFSETQ. CDR3 protein: CASLAGQAFTGELFF. CDR3 bases: TGCGCCAGCCTTGCGGGACAGGCTTTCACCGGGGAGCTGTTTTTT.

This clonotype was seen repeatedly, ten times or more. V is TRBV6-1 and J is TRBJ2-7; 7 bases line up with TRBD1. Germline V gene data show CDR1 as MNHNS and CDR2 as SASEGT. Trimming at V came to 6 bases and at J to 2 bases, leaving 10 bases not matched to a gene. The CDR3 totals 15 residues. CDR3 in DNA: TGTGCCAGCAGCGACGCCTGGGACAGTACCTACGAGCAGTACTTC. Its protein product is CASSDAWDSTYEQYF.

By proportion, this clonotype is medium-sized. This CDR3 reads CASRHTRDSNQPQHF. CDR3 nucleotide sequence: TGTGCCAGCCGCCATACCCGGGACAGCAATCAGCCCCAGCATTTT. This sequence joins TRBV12-3 or TRBV12-4 and TRBJ1-5; a weak D match, TRBD1 (5 bases). This CDR3 is built from 15 residues. Trimming pared 8 bases from V and 1 base from J, leaving 15 bases between.